This TCR beta chain derives from a study of T cells in Graves' hyperthyroidism and ophthalmopathy. Study-level background: Before treatment of any kind, peripheral blood was taken at initial diagnosis.

Concerning this clonotype: Its specificity is unknown.

The CDR3 spans 15 residues. V was clipped by 3 bases and J by 5 bases, with 14 bases between them. The germline gives CDR1 LNHDA, CDR2 SQIVND (reference sequence). Template material for amplifying TCR beta CDR3 regions consisted of RNA transcripts. A first-round RT-PCR of the TCR CDR3 used the HTBI primer set. Via MiXCR, TCRdb re-called the multiplex PCR reads, giving one row per CDR3 protein. The sample has about 640,000 distinct CDR3 sequences, around 20% seen once; the top ten hold around a third. Fresh peripheral blood, roughly 9.3 ml, was the source of the PBMCs. General study findings and limits: Among thyroid clonotypes expanded above 0.001, most also appeared in blood.

V gene TRBV19 combines with J gene TRBJ1-5; no clear D gene. This TCR was sampled from a man aged 25-40 years with Graves' ophthalmopathy. The specimen was blood. The CDR3 DNA follows: TGTGCCAGTAGTATCTCGGCAGGTGGCCATCAGCCCCAGCATTTT. It is translated as CASSISAGGHQPQHF.